This TCR beta chain was identified in a study of human T cells and chemical hapten exposure (dated by TCRdb to the early 2020s). Study-wide context: For sensitization, 2% DPC in acetone was applied to a roughly 2 cm by roughly 2 cm area of upper inner arm skin. Throughout the approximately 25-week study period, patients were also given weekly therapeutic DPC doses on the scalp. Most of the patients in the cohort were female, and the cohort covered alopecia areata with under or over 50% scalp involvement, alopecia totalis and alopecia universalis. Blood for TCR sequencing was provided by twenty-nine alopecia patients at one to four time points (pre-sensitization, 2, 6 and 24 weeks). Libraries were combined into a pool for sequencing, and differences in TCR yield between samples came mainly from small differences in library volumes within the pool. Patch testing was performed on the upper back with Finn chambers containing 0.01% DPC, and the patch tests were scored after 6 days according to International Contact Dermatitis Research Group standards. In alopecia patients, the study followed how the peripheral blood TCR repertoire changed in vivo over primary and secondary sensitization to diphenylcyclopropenone (DPC), a hapten. Blood samples were taken from patients before sensitization (week 0) and then at 2, 6 and about 24 weeks after DPC sensitization. Here is what the overall study found, with its caveats: DPC sensitization did not change the number of TCRs with a frequency above 1 in 1000, and there was no evidence of changes in global repertoire structure. Compared with pre-sensitization or healthy control sets, expanded TCRs formed significantly more large CDR3 similarity clusters, which is consistent with antigen-driven responses. Patch test score was positively correlated with the number of PT1 expanded TCRs, with significance at thresholds 8, 16 and 32 but not at 4. Repeated subsampling changed both the strength of the expansion versus patch-test correlation and the threshold at which the correlation became significant. Because all patients had alopecia, a presumed autoimmune disease, the immune response of the patients might differ from that of healthy individuals.

Interpreted using the paper, the time point label stands for: patch test 3, about 24 weeks after DPC sensitization. The treatment or condition label corresponds to: therapeutic diphenylcyclopropenone sensitization with weekly scalp DPC. Blood at each patch-test visit was drawn before the patch test was applied. Eligible patients were aged 18 to 70, diagnosed with alopecia, deemed suitable for DPC therapy, and excluded if pregnant. Total RNA was extracted from unfractionated whole blood collected in Tempus Blood RNA tubes. The library was prepared using RACE. TCRdb records NextSeq 500 as the sequencer. Library preparation attached unique molecular identifiers to individual cDNA molecules for quantitative, reproducible TCR counting. Each blood RNA sample was used to sequence both TCR alpha and TCR beta chains. The original methods were these. The median number of TCRs per sample was around 96,000, ranging from about 20,000 to 700,000. The Decombinator software suite was used to annotate the V, J and CDR3 of the TCR reads. For the PS versus PT1 abundance plots, all samples were subsampled to the same number of TCRs (28,000). Expanded TCRs were defined as absent before sensitization and observed at least eight times at the 2-week time point. The raw public reads went through TCRdb reprocessing: fastp at Q25, MiXCR clone calling, in-frame beta chains kept. Rows merge per CDR3 protein into single entries with the most common DNA and genes. The V and J calls shown here were made by TCRdb, not taken from the authors' results. The sample table holds some 110,000 distinct CDR3 sequences, of which approximately 10% were seen once. The biggest ten clones account for under 2.5% of the sample.

Counted from cysteine to phenylalanine, this CDR3 has 13 amino acids. Only CDR3 DNA remains: 39 bases, in frame from the first base. Germline trimming: 9 bases from V, 4 bases from J; junction bases outside gene matches: 6. CDR1 and CDR2 are read off the germline V gene as SGHVS and FQNEAQ. This clonotype was seen a few times. What this receptor recognizes is not known. Within one base of it there is no much larger clone, and no base qualities were kept. This clonotype originated in a woman aged 45-65 years with alopecia areata. Some clones in this sample may be carry-over from other donors' samples. Recombination connected TRBV7-8 to TRBJ1-2, with 9 bases in between that match TRBD1. The sample in question was whole blood, obtained in connection with sensitization to the hapten diphenylcyclopropenone (DPC). This receptor has the CDR3 CASTGQGLYGYTF. The DNA sequence follows: TGTGCCAGTACGGGACAGGGACTCTATGGCTACACCTTC. Beyond the CDR3, the reference TRBV7-8 and TRBJ1-2 genes provide the residues; the full variable domain reads: GAGVSQSPRYKVAKRGQDVALRCDPISGHVSLFWYQQALGQGPEFLTYFQNEAQLDKSGLPSDRFFAERPEGSVSTLKIQRTQQEDSAVYLCASTGQGLYGYTFGSGTRLTVV.